These 19 T cell receptor beta chains share one sample of origin, sequenced in a study of human T cells and chemical hapten exposure. Time point given: pre-sensitization, week 0. The treatment is: therapeutic diphenylcyclopropenone sensitization with weekly scalp DPC. TCRdb re-derived calls from the RACE reads in MiXCR, one entry per CDR3 protein. The table lists roughly 38,000 distinct CDR3 sequences, around 7.6% of them singletons. The sample in question was whole blood, obtained in connection with sensitization to the hapten diphenylcyclopropenone (DPC). The receptors stem from a woman aged 50 to 60 with alopecia areata. Some clones in this sample may be carry-over from other donors' samples.

This clonotype was seen many times. The V and J genes are TRBV20-1 and TRBJ1-6; tentatively, D is TRBD1 (6 bases). The germline V and J ends were trimmed by 3 bases and 4 bases, with 13 bases remaining between them. CDR1 is DFQATT, CDR2 SNEGSKA, per germline (reference sequence). This CDR3 comprises 15 residues. The DNA for the CDR3 is TGCAGTGCTAGGGGCAGGGGAGGGTATAATTCACCCCTCCACTTT. Its translation: CSARGRGGYNSPLHF.

This clonotype was counted many times. The rearrangement links TRBV5-4 to TRBJ2-7; 12 positions match TRBD2. The CDR3 loop spans 16 amino acids. Trimming cost V 2 bases and J 2 bases; bases outside gene matches: 5. In germline, CDR1 is SGHNT, CDR2 YYREEE (reference sequence). CDR3 in DNA: TGTGCCAGCAGCTTAGGTGGACTAGCGGGAACCTACGAGCAGTACTTC. As protein: CASSLGGLAGTYEQYF.

This clonotype was recorded many times. This rearrangement joins TRBV3-1 to TRBJ2-2; 9 positions agree with TRBD1. CDR1 and CDR2 from the germline V gene are LGHDT and YNNKEL (reference sequence). The CDR3 runs to 15 residues. V trimming: 6 bases; J trimming: 6 bases; junction bases outside the gene matches: 8. CDR3 amino acids: CASRPDRGGSGELFF. CDR3 sequence (DNA): TGTGCCAGCAGACCGGACAGGGGAGGATCCGGGGAGCTGTTTTTT.

This clonotype was found many times. The V and J genes are TRBV2 and TRBJ1-5; D possibly corresponds to TRBD1 (5 bases). Germline V CDR1 and CDR2: SNHLY, FYNNEI. Trimming shortened V by 5 bases and J by 4 bases, and 12 bases separated the two germline ends. The CDR3 runs to 14 residues. This chain's CDR3 is CASSRQGSNQPQHF. The CDR3 region has the DNA TGTGCCAGCAGTCGCCAGGGTTCTAATCAGCCCCAGCATTTT.

This clonotype was seen a handful of times. The rearrangement links TRBV29-1 to TRBJ2-7; 7 nucleotides agree with TRBD1. The V segment lost 4 bases and the J segment 5 bases; nucleotides outside the gene matches: 8. Germline V CDR1 and CDR2: SQVTM, ANQGSEA. The CDR3 spans 13 residues. CDR3 amino acids: CSVAEQGDHEQYF. CDR3 nucleotides: TGCAGCGTTGCGGAGCAGGGGGACCACGAGCAGTACTTC.

The table lists this clonotype with many counts. This chain links TRBV6-5 with TRBJ1-1; 11 nucleotides agree with TRBD1. The trim removed 6 bases at V and 6 bases at J, leaving 6 bases unmatched. The CDR3 is made up of 14 amino acids. The germline CDR1 and CDR2 sequences are MNHEY and SVGAGI. The CDR3 coding sequence is TGTGCCAGCAGATGGACAGGGGGCGACCCTGAAGCTTTCTTT. Protein: CASRWTGGDPEAFF.

This clonotype was seen at least ten times. This chain joins TRBV12-3 or TRBV12-4 and TRBJ2-5; D is unresolved. The length of the CDR3 is 13 residues. V dropped 2 bases and J dropped 5 bases, with 9 bases sitting between them. The CDR3: CASSLKATETQYF. The CDR3, as DNA: TGTGCCAGCAGTTTAAAGGCGACGGAGACCCAGTACTTC.

This clonotype was recorded many times. At one of its ends the junction is not consistent with the germline gene, which may arise from a read error. The V and J genes are TRBV6-5 and TRBJ2-1, with D maybe TRBD1 (5 bases). The germline CDR1 and CDR2 sequences are MNHEY and SVGAGI. This CDR3 is built from 15 residues. This CDR3 is CASSPSGQGLSKVLF. The CDR3 DNA reads as TGTGCCAGCAGTCCCTCGGGTCAGGGCCTTTCGAAGGTGCTCTTC.

The sample holds many counts of this clonotype. The V and J genes are TRBV12-3 or TRBV12-4 and TRBJ1-5, with no clear D. Trimming took 3 bases from V and 2 from J, leaving 8 bases between them. The CDR3 sequence is 14 residues long. The CDR3 coding sequence is TGTGCCAGCAGTTTGAGACCCGGCAATCAGCCCCAGCATTTT. As protein: CASSLRPGNQPQHF.

This clonotype was recorded at least ten times. The J gene is TRBJ2-7, the V gene TRBV6-2 or TRBV6-3; D might be TRBD2 (6 bases). Trimming shortened V by 7 bases and J by 7 bases, and 20 bases separated the two germline ends. The germline CDR1 and CDR2 sequences are MNHEY and SVGEGT. This CDR3 contains 14 residues. In DNA form, the CDR3 reads TGTGCCAGCAAAAGGGACTTACCGCCGGGGGAGCAGTACTTC. Translated, it gives CASKRDLPPGEQYF.

This clonotype was detected ten times or more. The chain combines TRBV29-1 with TRBJ2-5, with 9 bases that match TRBD2. There are 12 residues in the CDR3. Germline trimming cut 7 bases from V and 4 bases from J; bases unmatched to any gene: 4. Germline-derived CDR1 and CDR2 are SQVTM and ANQGSEA. In nucleotides, the CDR3 is TGCAGCGCCATACTAGCGGGAGAGACCCAGTACTTC. Encoded protein: CSAILAGETQYF.

This clonotype was picked up many times. V is TRBV29-1 and J is TRBJ2-3; no firm D call. CDR1 is SQVTM, CDR2 ANQGSEA, per germline. V gave up 7 bases and J gave up 0 bases, with 5 bases separating them. This CDR3 has 11 residues. The CDR3 reads CSGKSTDTQYF. Here the CDR3 DNA reads TGCAGCGGAAAAAGCACAGATACGCAGTATTTT.

At least ten counts were recorded for this clonotype. The CDR3 DNA is TGCAGCGCACCCCGACAGGGGGCTGGAGGCTACACCTTC. Protein: CSAPRQGAGGYTF. V usage is TRBV29-1 and J usage is TRBJ1-2, with 10 positions matching TRBD1. CDR3 size: 13 residues. After removal of 7 bases from V and 8 bases from J, the junction contained 10 bases not matched to a gene. CDR1 and CDR2 (germline): SQVTM, ANQGSEA.

This clonotype appeared many times. The rearrangement uses TRBV29-1 and TRBJ2-2, with a tentative D call TRBD1 (5 bases). V was cut by 2 bases and J by 4 bases, with 5 bases left in between. This CDR3 spans 12 amino acids. Germline CDR1 is SQVTM and CDR2 is ANQGSEA. The CDR3 DNA is TGCAGCGTTGAAAGGGGCACCGGGGAGCTGTTTTTT. It specifies CSVERGTGELFF.

This clonotype was detected ten times or more. This chain connects TRBV29-1 to TRBJ2-1; D may be TRBD2 (5 bases). This CDR3 has 11 residues. The germline V gene encodes CDR1 SQVTM and CDR2 ANQGSEA. The V and J ends lost 4 bases and 7 bases respectively, with 8 bases between them. The CDR3 DNA sequence: TGCAGCGTTGTCAGGACTAATGAGCAGTTCTTC. The encoded protein is CSVVRTNEQFF.

This sequence joins TRBV11-2 and TRBJ2-7; the D is unclear. Between the trimmed V and J ends, which lost 5 bases and 0 bases, there was a span of 8 bases. Germline lookup yields CDR1 SGHAT and CDR2 FQNNGV. This CDR3 is built from 13 residues. CDR3 loop: CASSLRSSYEQYF. CDR3 coding DNA: TGTGCCAGCAGCCTGCGTTCCTCCTACGAGCAGTACTTC.

At least ten counts were recorded for this clonotype. The chain carries TRBV29-1 and TRBJ1-1, with D hard to call. Trimming took off 3 bases at V and 5 bases at J, with 16 bases between the two ends. The V gene's germline CDR1 is SQVTM and CDR2 ANQGSEA. CDR3 size: 14 residues. CDR3: CSVDRGGSFTEAFF. DNA for the CDR3: TGCAGCGTTGATCGGGGAGGGAGTTTTACTGAAGCTTTCTTT. The variable domain in full, with the rest retrieved from reference TRBV29-1 and TRBJ1-1, is SAVISQKPSRDICQRGTSLTIQCQVDSQVTMMFWYRQQPGQSLTLIATANQGSEATYESGFVIDKFPISRPNLTFSTLTVSNMSPEDSSIYLCSVDRGGSFTEAFFGQGTRLTVV.

This clonotype was counted ten times or more. The chain carries TRBV5-1 and TRBJ1-3; the match to TRBD1 covers 8 bases. The CDR3 extends over 15 amino acids. Germline V gives CDR1 SGHRS, CDR2 YFSETQ. V dropped 5 bases and J dropped 6; count of bases not matched to a gene: 10. DNA of the CDR3: TGCGCCAGCAGTCTGACAGGGGCTAGAGAAAACACCATATATTTT. It translates to CASSLTGARENTIYF.

This clonotype was seen ten or more times. The chain links TRBV9 to TRBJ1-1; 9 nucleotides align to TRBD1. The V and J ends lost 4 bases and 1 base, in that order; junction bases with no gene match: 5. The CDR3 totals 15 residues. Germline loops: CDR1 SGDLS, CDR2 YYNGEE. CDR3 region: CASSIYRGPNTEAFF. The CDR3 region has the DNA TGTGCCAGCAGCATTTACAGGGGGCCGAACACTGAAGCTTTCTTT.